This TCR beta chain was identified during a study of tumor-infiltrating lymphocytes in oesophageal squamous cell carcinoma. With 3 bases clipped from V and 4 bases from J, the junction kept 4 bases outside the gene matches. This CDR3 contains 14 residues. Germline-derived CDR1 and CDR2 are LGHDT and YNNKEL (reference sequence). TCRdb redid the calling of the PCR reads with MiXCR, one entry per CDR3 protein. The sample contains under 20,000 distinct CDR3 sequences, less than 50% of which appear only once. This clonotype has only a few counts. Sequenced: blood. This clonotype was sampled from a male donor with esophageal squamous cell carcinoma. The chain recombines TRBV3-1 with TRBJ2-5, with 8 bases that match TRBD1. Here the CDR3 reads CASSQPTGVETQYF. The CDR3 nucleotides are TGTGCCAGCAGCCAGCCGACAGGGGTAGAGACCCAGTACTTC.